This T cell receptor (beta chain) was found in a study of T cells after posttransplantation cyclophosphamide. Overall study results and limits: TRB overlap between skin or GI tissue T cells and blood was limited. Recipient CMV seropositivity and CMV reactivation strongly tracked TRB clonality. Donor CD8+ memory clones often dominated recipient blood repertoires at later times.

Some clones are missing from TCRdb's copy, which holds only in-frame ones; the method was immunoSEQ multiplex PCR. Here the sample spans tens of thousands of clones, roughly nine tenths being singletons. This clone has only one observation. Its antigen is unidentified. Within the sample, other DNA sequences also encode this same CDR3. Control samples came 1 year after myeloablative marrow transplants with methotrexate plus calcineurin inhibitor. This CDR3 has 13 residues. V was clipped by 6 bases and J by 3 bases; unmatched bases: 0. The V gene's germline CDR1 is LNHDA and CDR2 SQIVND (reference sequence).

V gene TRBV19 combines with J gene TRBJ2-3; 10 bases agree with TRBD2. The sample here was PBMCs, taken after an allogeneic stem cell transplant with a calcineurin inhibitor and methotrexate. The sequence derives from a female patient aged 50-59 years who received an allogeneic stem cell transplant from an unrelated donor, was CMV-positive, and had chronic GVHD only. Some T cells may arise from the graft donor. CDR3 DNA: TGTGCCAGTAGGACTAGCGGGACAGATACGCAGTATTTT. As protein: CASRTSGTDTQYF.